Listed below are T cell receptor beta chains from one sample, sequenced in a study of neurological immune-mediated disorders. TCRdb reprocessed the 5' RACE reads via MiXCR and lists one record per CDR3 protein. Counted here are 81,000 or so distinct CDR3 sequences, just over 5% occurring once; the ten biggest clones make up about 2%. Sequencing was done on a sample of PBMCs. These receptors all stem from a woman in her twenties or thirties with multiple sclerosis. CDR3s include the opening cysteine and the closing phenylalanine or tryptophan. The D gene is left open where the match is weak. Size tells how often a clone was seen (once, few, many) or the class of an expanded clone, and some rows leave it out.

size: many; D: .; V: TRBV12-3/TRBV12-4; J: TRBJ2-5; CDR3: CASSLTRRGETQYF; DNA: TGTGCCAGCAGTTTAACTCGGCGTGGGGAGACCCAGTACTTC
size: many; D: .; V: TRBV12-3/TRBV12-4; J: TRBJ1-5; CDR3: CASSKDSTQPQHF; DNA: TGTGCCAGCAGTAAGGACAGCACTCAGCCCCAGCATTTT
size: many; D: .; V: TRBV5-1; J: TRBJ1-6; CDR3: CASSLEGGYRAPLHF; DNA: TGCGCCAGCAGCTTGGAGGGGGGGTATCGGGCACCCCTCCACTTT
size: many; D: .; V: TRBV5-1; J: TRBJ2-1; CDR3: CASSLGRTTEQFF; DNA: TGCGCCAGCAGCTTGGGTCGGACTACAGAGCAGTTCTTC
size: many; D: TRBD2; V: TRBV20-1; J: TRBJ2-3; CDR3: CSARPLGAGGRADTQYF; DNA: TGCAGTGCTAGACCCCTCGGGGCGGGGGGGAGGGCAGATACGCAGTATTTT
size: many; D: .; V: TRBV19; J: TRBJ1-5; CDR3: CASSMGGGHQPQHF; DNA: TGTGCCAGTAGTATGGGAGGTGGGCATCAGCCCCAGCATTTT
size: .; D: TRBD2; V: TRBV3-1; J: TRBJ2-7; CDR3: CASSQEGLAGFYEQYF; DNA: TGTGCCAGCAGCCAAGAGGGACTAGCGGGATTCTACGAGCAGTACTTC
size: .; D: .; V: TRBV20-1; J: TRBJ1-2; CDR3: CSASRGGDGNTF; DNA: TGCAGTGCTAGTAGGGGGGGCGACGGCAACACCTTC
size: many; D: TRBD1; V: TRBV27; J: TRBJ2-3; CDR3: CASSQWTGLGTDTQYF; DNA: TGTGCCAGCAGTCAATGGACAGGTCTTGGCACAGATACGCAGTATTTT
size: many; D: .; V: TRBV9; J: TRBJ1-2; CDR3: CASSTQPAGSDGYTF; DNA: TGTGCCAGCAGCACCCAACCTGCGGGGTCGGATGGCTACACCTTC
size: .; D: .; V: TRBV7-6; J: TRBJ1-4; CDR3: CASSLNTYGGDEKLFF; DNA: TGTGCCAGCAGCCTAAACACCTACGGGGGGGATGAAAAACTGTTTTTT
size: many; D: .; V: TRBV14; J: TRBJ2-2; CDR3: CASSQGQAGELFF; DNA: TGTGCCAGCAGCCAAGGGCAAGCCGGGGAGCTGTTTTTT
size: many; D: .; V: TRBV27; J: TRBJ2-7; CDR3: CASSRSGERAYEQYF; DNA: TGTGCCAGCAGTAGGTCGGGAGAGAGGGCCTACGAGCAGTACTTC
size: .; D: TRBD2; V: TRBV19; J: TRBJ2-1; CDR3: CASSSGTSGVSSYNEQFF; DNA: TGTGCCAGTAGTTCAGGGACTAGCGGGGTCAGCTCCTACAATGAGCAGTTCTTC
size: many; D: .; V: TRBV15; J: TRBJ1-2; CDR3: CATSRGGEGYTF; DNA: TGTGCCACCAGCAGAGGTGGGGAAGGCTACACCTTC
size: many; D: TRBD1; V: TRBV27; J: TRBJ2-7; CDR3: CASGTGAFEQYF; DNA: TGTGCCAGCGGGACAGGGGCCTTCGAGCAGTACTTC
size: many; D: TRBD2; V: TRBV5-1; J: TRBJ2-5; CDR3: CASSRTTSGQETQYF; DNA: TGCGCCAGCAGCAGAACCACTAGCGGCCAAGAGACCCAGTACTTC
size: many; D: TRBD1; V: TRBV5-1; J: TRBJ1-2; CDR3: CASSLGGQGGQDGYTF; DNA: TGCGCCAGCAGCTTGGGGGGACAGGGTGGCCAAGATGGCTACACCTTC
size: many; D: .; V: TRBV10-3; J: TRBJ1-1; CDR3: CAISELVGVTEAFF; DNA: TGTGCCATCAGTGAGCTCGTGGGGGTCACTGAAGCTTTCTTT
size: many; D: .; V: TRBV20-1; J: TRBJ1-2; CDR3: CSALGRLYGYTF; DNA: TGCAGTGCTCTTGGCCGCCTCTATGGCTACACCTTC
size: .; D: .; V: TRBV5-1; J: TRBJ2-2; CDR3: CASSSLVGNTGELFF; DNA: TGCGCCAGCAGCTCCCTCGTGGGGAACACCGGGGAGCTGTTTTTT
size: few; D: .; V: TRBV12-3/TRBV12-4; J: TRBJ1-3; CDR3: CASSPGGGPGNTIYF; DNA: TGTGCCAGCAGCCCCGGTGGGGGGCCTGGAAACACCATATATTTT
size: many; D: .; V: TRBV12-3/TRBV12-4; J: TRBJ1-2; CDR3: CASGFRANYGYTF; DNA: TGTGCCAGCGGGTTCAGAGCTAACTATGGCTACACCTTC
size: many; D: .; V: TRBV6-2/TRBV6-3; J: TRBJ1-6; CDR3: CASSSYRRNRSNSPLHF; DNA: TGTGCCAGCAGTTCCTACCGACGTAACAGGAGTAATTCACCCCTCCACTTT
size: .; D: TRBD1; V: TRBV6-5; J: TRBJ2-1; CDR3: CASSRAQGARINNEQFF; DNA: TGTGCCAGCAGTCGTGCCCAGGGGGCGCGGATAAACAATGAGCAGTTCTTC
size: many; D: .; V: TRBV12-3/TRBV12-4; J: TRBJ1-1; CDR3: CASSRPPENTEAFF; DNA: TGTGCCAGCAGCCGCCCACCCGAGAACACTGAAGCTTTCTTT
size: many; D: TRBD1; V: TRBV24-1; J: TRBJ2-7; CDR3: CATSDNPGQGHTYEQYF; DNA: TGTGCCACCAGTGATAACCCGGGACAGGGCCACACCTACGAGCAGTACTTC
size: many; D: .; V: TRBV7-3; J: TRBJ2-1; CDR3: CASSLQGGSYNEQFF; DNA: TGTGCCAGCAGCTTACAGGGGGGCTCCTACAATGAGCAGTTCTTC
size: .; D: .; V: TRBV24-1; J: TRBJ2-1; CDR3: CATSDEGTGWTSGPYNEQFF; DNA: TGTGCCACCAGTGACGAAGGGACAGGGTGGACTAGCGGCCCCTACAATGAGCAGTTCTTC
size: many; D: .; V: TRBV5-6; J: TRBJ2-5; CDR3: CASSLRNQETQYF; DNA: TGTGCCAGCAGCTTGCGGAACCAAGAGACCCAGTACTTC
size: many; D: TRBD2; V: TRBV5-1; J: TRBJ2-2; CDR3: CASRTGGTRASGELFF; DNA: TGCGCCAGCAGGACGGGGGGTACGCGAGCTAGCGGGGAGCTGTTTTTT
size: many; D: .; V: TRBV20-1; J: TRBJ2-3; CDR3: CSARGGATDTQYF; DNA: TGCAGTGCTAGAGGCGGGGCCACAGATACGCAGTATTTT
size: .; D: .; V: TRBV20-1; J: TRBJ2-5; CDR3: CSARDTGAETQYF; DNA: TGCAGTGCTAGAGATACGGGGGCGGAGACCCAGTACTTC
size: many; D: TRBD2; V: TRBV5-1; J: TRBJ2-1; CDR3: CASSSTSGYSYNEQFF; DNA: TGCGCCAGCAGCTCGACTAGCGGATATTCCTACAATGAGCAGTTCTTC
size: few; D: TRBD1; V: TRBV5-1; J: TRBJ1-6; CDR3: CASSFGVTGGQDSPLHF; DNA: TGCGCCAGCAGCTTCGGAGTGACAGGCGGACAGGATTCACCCCTCCACTTT
size: .; D: TRBD2; V: TRBV9; J: TRBJ2-3; CDR3: CASSVGEGGGTQYF; DNA: TGTGCCAGCAGCGTAGGGGAGGGCGGCGGTACGCAGTATTTT
size: many; D: .; V: TRBV20-1; J: TRBJ2-3; CDR3: CSAPGQITDTQYF; DNA: TGCAGTGCTCCCGGACAGATCACAGATACGCAGTATTTT
size: many; D: .; V: TRBV20-1; J: TRBJ2-1; CDR3: CSARGPLGILDNEQFF; DNA: TGCAGTGCTAGAGGCCCTCTCGGGATCCTTGACAATGAGCAGTTCTTC
size: .; D: .; V: TRBV5-1; J: TRBJ2-5; CDR3: CASSSILDTMQETQYF; DNA: TGCGCCAGCAGTTCTATCCTTGACACTATGCAAGAGACCCAGTACTTC
size: many; D: .; V: TRBV7-8; J: TRBJ2-7; CDR3: CASSFGGAPTYEQYF; DNA: TGTGCCAGCAGCTTTGGGGGGGCGCCTACCTACGAGCAGTACTTC
size: many; D: .; V: TRBV5-1; J: TRBJ1-6; CDR3: CASSLAAGEGSPLHF; DNA: TGCGCCAGCAGCTTGGCCGCCGGGGAAGGATCACCCCTCCACTTT
size: many; D: TRBD1; V: TRBV19; J: TRBJ1-1; CDR3: CASSMDRVSGMNTEAFF; DNA: TGTGCCAGTAGTATGGACAGGGTAAGTGGCATGAACACTGAAGCTTTCTTT
size: many; D: .; V: TRBV9; J: TRBJ1-5; CDR3: CASSVGGAGQPQHF; DNA: TGTGCCAGCAGCGTAGGAGGGGCCGGCCAGCCCCAGCATTTT
size: few; D: TRBD2; V: TRBV12-3/TRBV12-4; J: TRBJ2-1; CDR3: CASSSAGGLTEQFF; DNA: TGTGCCAGCAGTTCTGCGGGAGGTCTGACTGAGCAGTTCTTC
size: many; D: .; V: TRBV7-9; J: TRBJ2-1; CDR3: CASSLVAPSNEQFF; DNA: TGTGCCAGCAGCTTGGTGGCCCCCTCCAATGAGCAGTTCTTC
size: many; D: .; V: TRBV7-2; J: TRBJ2-5; CDR3: CASSFSLTQETQYF; DNA: TGTGCCAGCAGCTTCTCGCTAACCCAAGAGACCCAGTACTTC
size: .; D: TRBD2; V: TRBV28; J: TRBJ2-1; CDR3: CASSLELAGEDEQFF; DNA: TGTGCCAGCAGTTTAGAACTAGCGGGGGAGGATGAGCAGTTCTTC
size: many; D: .; V: TRBV6-6; J: TRBJ1-3; CDR3: CASSYDFRGGGYSGNTIYF; DNA: TGTGCCAGCAGTTACGATTTTAGGGGGGGGGGTTATTCTGGAAACACCATATATTTT
size: many; D: .; V: TRBV20-1; J: TRBJ2-5; CDR3: CSARPAGGKETQYF; DNA: TGCAGTGCTAGACCCGCAGGGGGGAAAGAGACCCAGTACTTC
size: .; D: TRBD2; V: TRBV10-1; J: TRBJ2-3; CDR3: CASSAVDGGSDTQYF; DNA: TGCGCCAGCAGTGCAGTGGACGGGGGGTCAGATACGCAGTATTTT
size: few; D: .; V: TRBV10-3; J: TRBJ2-3; CDR3: CAIGDTRADTQYF; DNA: TGTGCCATCGGGGACACGAGGGCAGATACGCAGTATTTT
size: few; D: TRBD2; V: TRBV20-1; J: TRBJ2-1; CDR3: CSARGKGLAGRSYNEQFF; DNA: TGCAGTGCTAGAGGCAAGGGACTAGCGGGAAGGTCCTACAATGAGCAGTTCTTC
size: many; D: TRBD2; V: TRBV5-1; J: TRBJ2-3; CDR3: CASTSSGESTDTQYF; DNA: TGCGCCAGCACCTCTAGCGGGGAGAGCACAGATACGCAGTATTTT
size: many; D: TRBD1; V: TRBV6-6; J: TRBJ2-1; CDR3: CASSYVGQGFNEQFF; DNA: TGTGCCAGCAGTTACGTGGGACAGGGGTTCAATGAGCAGTTCTTC
size: .; D: .; V: TRBV21-1; J: TRBJ1-1; CDR3: CASHNYRQTEAFF; DNA: TGTGCCAGCCACAACTATAGACAGACTGAAGCTTTCTTT
size: many; D: TRBD1; V: TRBV12-3/TRBV12-4; J: TRBJ2-2; CDR3: CASSFGDRNTGELFF; DNA: TGTGCCAGCAGTTTCGGGGACAGGAACACCGGGGAGCTGTTTTTT
size: many; D: .; V: TRBV12-3/TRBV12-4; J: TRBJ2-1; CDR3: CASSRPQPNEQFF; DNA: TGTGCCAGCAGTCGCCCCCAGCCAAATGAGCAGTTCTTC
size: many; D: .; V: TRBV6-6; J: TRBJ1-4; CDR3: CASKRPGAGTNEKLFF; DNA: TGTGCCAGTAAGAGGCCCGGGGCAGGGACTAATGAAAAACTGTTTTTT
size: few; D: TRBD2; V: TRBV6-2/TRBV6-3; J: TRBJ2-1; CDR3: CASTHWRTSGGNEQFF; DNA: TGTGCCAGCACCCATTGGCGGACTAGCGGGGGTAATGAGCAGTTCTTC
size: many; D: TRBD1; V: TRBV5-1; J: TRBJ2-1; CDR3: CASSFPGQEEFF; DNA: TGCGCCAGCAGCTTCCCGGGACAGGAGGAGTTCTTC